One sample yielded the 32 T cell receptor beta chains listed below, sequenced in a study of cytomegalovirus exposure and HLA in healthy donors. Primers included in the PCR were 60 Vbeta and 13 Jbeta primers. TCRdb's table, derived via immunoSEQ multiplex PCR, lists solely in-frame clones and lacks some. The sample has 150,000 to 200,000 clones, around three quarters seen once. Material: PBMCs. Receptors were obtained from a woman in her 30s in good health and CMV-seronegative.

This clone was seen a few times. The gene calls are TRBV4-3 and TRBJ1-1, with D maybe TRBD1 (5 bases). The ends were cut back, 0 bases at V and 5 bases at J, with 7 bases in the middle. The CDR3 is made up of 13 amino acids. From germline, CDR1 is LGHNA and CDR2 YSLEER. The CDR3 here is CASSQERGTEAFF. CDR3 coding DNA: TGCGCCAGCAGCCAAGAAAGGGGAACTGAAGCTTTCTTT.

CDR3 DNA sequence: TGTGCCAGCAGTGAATACGGGGGGCGGCCCAATCAGCCCCAGCATTTT. Its protein product is CASSEYGGRPNQPQHF. This chain links TRBV25-1 with TRBJ1-5, with D possibly matching TRBD1 (6 bases). Germline CDR1 is MGHDK and CDR2 is SYGVNS. Between the trimmed V and J ends, which lost 0 bases and 3 bases, there was a span of 12 bases. This CDR3 region has 16 residues.

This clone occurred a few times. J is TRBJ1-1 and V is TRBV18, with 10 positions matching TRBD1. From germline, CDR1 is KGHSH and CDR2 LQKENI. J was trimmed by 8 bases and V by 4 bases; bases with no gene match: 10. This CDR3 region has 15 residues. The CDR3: CASSLTTGGAWEAFF. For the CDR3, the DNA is TGTGCCAGCTCACTAACGACAGGGGGCGCTTGGGAAGCTTTCTTT.

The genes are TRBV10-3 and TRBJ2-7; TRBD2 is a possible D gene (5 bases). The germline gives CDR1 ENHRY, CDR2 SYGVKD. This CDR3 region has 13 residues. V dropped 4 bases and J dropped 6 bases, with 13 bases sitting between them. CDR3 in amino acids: CAISGGAETEQYF. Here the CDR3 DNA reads TGTGCCATCAGTGGAGGAGCGGAGACCGAGCAGTACTTC.

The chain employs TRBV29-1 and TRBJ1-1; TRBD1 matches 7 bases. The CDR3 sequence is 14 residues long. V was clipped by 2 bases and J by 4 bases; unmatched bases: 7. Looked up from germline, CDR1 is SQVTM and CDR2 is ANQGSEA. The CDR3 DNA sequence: TGCAGCGTTGAAAAAGGGGGCGCGGGCACTGAAGCTTTCTTT. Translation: CSVEKGGAGTEAFF.

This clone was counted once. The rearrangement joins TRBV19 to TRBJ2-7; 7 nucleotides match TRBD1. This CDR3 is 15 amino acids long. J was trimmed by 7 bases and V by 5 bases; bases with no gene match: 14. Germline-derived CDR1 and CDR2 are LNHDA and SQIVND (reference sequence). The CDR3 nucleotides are TGTGCCAGTAGTCCAGGGACAGAATGGATGGGGGAGCAGTACTTC. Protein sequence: CASSPGTEWMGEQYF. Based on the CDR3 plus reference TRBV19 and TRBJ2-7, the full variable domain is DGGITQSPKYLFRKEGQNVTLSCEQNLNHDAMYWYRQDPGQGLRLIYYSQIVNDFQKGDIAEGYSVSREKKESFPLTVTSAQKNPTAFYLCASSPGTEWMGEQYFGPGTRLTVT.

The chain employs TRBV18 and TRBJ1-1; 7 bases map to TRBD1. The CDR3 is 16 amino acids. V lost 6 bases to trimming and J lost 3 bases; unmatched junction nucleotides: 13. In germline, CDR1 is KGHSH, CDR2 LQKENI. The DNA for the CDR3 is TGTGCCAGCTCCCGGAACAGGGGATTTGGGGACACTGAAGCTTTCTTT. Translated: CASSRNRGFGDTEAFF.

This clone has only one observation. The CDR3 loop is CASSGQGDWRTYEQYF. The CDR3 DNA is TGTGCCAGCTCGGGACAGGGCGACTGGAGGACCTACGAGCAGTACTTC. V is TRBV2 and J is TRBJ2-7, with 9 positions matching TRBD1. The CDR3 contains 16 residues. Losses at the gene ends were 8 bases for V and 2 bases for J; bases not matched to a gene: 13. Germline loops: CDR1 SNHLY, CDR2 FYNNEI.

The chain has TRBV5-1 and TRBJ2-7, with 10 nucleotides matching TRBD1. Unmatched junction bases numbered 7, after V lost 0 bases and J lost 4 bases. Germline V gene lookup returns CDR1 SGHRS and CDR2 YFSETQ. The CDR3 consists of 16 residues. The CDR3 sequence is CASSLESTGGVYEQYF. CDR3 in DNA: TGCGCCAGCAGCTTGGAATCGACAGGGGGCGTGTACGAGCAGTACTTC.

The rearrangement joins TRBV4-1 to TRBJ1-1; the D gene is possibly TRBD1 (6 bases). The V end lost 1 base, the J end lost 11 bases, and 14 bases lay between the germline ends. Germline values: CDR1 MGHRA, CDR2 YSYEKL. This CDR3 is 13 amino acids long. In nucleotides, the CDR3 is TGCGCCAGCAGCCAAGGGCAGGGGCGGGGGGCTTTCTTT. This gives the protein CASSQGQGRGAFF.

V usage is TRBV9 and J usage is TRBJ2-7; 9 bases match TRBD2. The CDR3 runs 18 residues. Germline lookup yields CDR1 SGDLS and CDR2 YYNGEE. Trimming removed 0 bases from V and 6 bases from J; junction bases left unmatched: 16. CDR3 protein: CASSVGPLPASGNGEQYF. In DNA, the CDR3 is TGTGCCAGCAGCGTAGGTCCCCTACCTGCTAGCGGGAACGGCGAGCAGTACTTC.

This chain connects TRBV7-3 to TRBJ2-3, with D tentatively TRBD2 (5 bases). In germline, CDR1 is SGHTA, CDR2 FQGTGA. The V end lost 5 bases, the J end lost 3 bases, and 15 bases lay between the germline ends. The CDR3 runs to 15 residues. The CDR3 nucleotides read TGTGCCAGCAGCCCCCTCTTAGCGACGACAGATACGCAGTATTTT. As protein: CASSPLLATTDTQYF.

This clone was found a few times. CDR3 amino acids: CASSSGTGEAFF. The CDR3 region has the DNA TGTGCCAGCAGCTCCGGGACAGGTGAAGCTTTCTTT. The V and J genes are TRBV7-9 and TRBJ1-1, with 8 bases identical to TRBD1. The length of the CDR3 is 12 residues. The ends lost 4 bases at V and 7 bases at J; junction bases unmatched: 2. CDR1 and CDR2 (germline): SEHNR, FQNEAQ (reference sequence).

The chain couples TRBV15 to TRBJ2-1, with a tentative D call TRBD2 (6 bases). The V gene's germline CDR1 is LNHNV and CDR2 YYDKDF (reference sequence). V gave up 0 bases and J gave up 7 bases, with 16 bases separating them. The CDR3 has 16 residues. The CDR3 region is CATSRDGNEGRNEQFF. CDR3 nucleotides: TGTGCCACCAGCAGAGATGGGAATGAGGGGAGGAATGAGCAGTTCTTC.

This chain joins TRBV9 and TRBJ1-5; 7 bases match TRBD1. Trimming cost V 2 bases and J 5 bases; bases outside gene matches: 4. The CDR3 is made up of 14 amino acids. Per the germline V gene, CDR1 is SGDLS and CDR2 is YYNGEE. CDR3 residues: CASSVTGPDQPQHF. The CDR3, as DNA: TGTGCCAGCAGCGTGACAGGGCCCGATCAGCCCCAGCATTTT.

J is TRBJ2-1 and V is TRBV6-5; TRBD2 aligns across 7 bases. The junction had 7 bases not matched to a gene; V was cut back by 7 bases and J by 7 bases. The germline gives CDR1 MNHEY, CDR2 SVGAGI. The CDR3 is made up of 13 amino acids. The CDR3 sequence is CASNTGGENEQFF. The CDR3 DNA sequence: TGTGCCAGCAATACGGGAGGAGAGAATGAGCAGTTCTTC.

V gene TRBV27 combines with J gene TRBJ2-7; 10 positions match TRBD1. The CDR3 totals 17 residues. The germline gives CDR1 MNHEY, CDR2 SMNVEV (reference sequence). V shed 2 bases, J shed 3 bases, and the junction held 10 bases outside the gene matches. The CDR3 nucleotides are TGTGCCAGCAGTTTAGATGGCCGGGGACAGGGGTACTACGAGCAGTACTTC. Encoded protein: CASSLDGRGQGYYEQYF.

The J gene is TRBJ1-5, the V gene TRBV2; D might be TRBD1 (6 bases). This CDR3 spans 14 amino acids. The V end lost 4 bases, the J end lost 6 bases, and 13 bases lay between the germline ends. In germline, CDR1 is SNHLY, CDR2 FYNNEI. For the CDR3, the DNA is TGTGCCAGCAGTGTACAGGGACCGGGTCAGCCCCAGCATTTT. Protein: CASSVQGPGQPQHF.

DNA of the CDR3: TGTGCCAGCAGCCTCCAGGGAGGCGGGGAGCTGTTTTTT. It translates to CASSLQGGGELFF. The rearrangement uses TRBV7-3 and TRBJ2-2, with a weak D call TRBD2 (6 bases). Germline CDR1 is SGHTA and CDR2 is FQGTGA. Trimming took off 5 bases at V and 7 bases at J, with 11 bases between the two ends. The CDR3 has 13 residues. The complete variable domain, with remaining parts taken from reference TRBV7-3 and TRBJ2-2, reads GAGVSQTPSNKVTEKGKYVELRCDPISGHTALYWYRQSLGQGPEFLIYFQGTGAADDSGLPNDRFFAVRPEGSVSTLKIQRTERGDSAVYLCASSLQGGGELFFGEGSRLTVL.

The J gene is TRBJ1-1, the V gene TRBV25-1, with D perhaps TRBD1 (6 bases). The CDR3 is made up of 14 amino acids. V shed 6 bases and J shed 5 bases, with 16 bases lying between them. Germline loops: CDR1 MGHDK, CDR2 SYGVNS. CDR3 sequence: CASSLQGPRTEAFF. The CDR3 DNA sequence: TGTGCCAGCAGCCTACAGGGCCCGAGGACTGAAGCTTTCTTT.

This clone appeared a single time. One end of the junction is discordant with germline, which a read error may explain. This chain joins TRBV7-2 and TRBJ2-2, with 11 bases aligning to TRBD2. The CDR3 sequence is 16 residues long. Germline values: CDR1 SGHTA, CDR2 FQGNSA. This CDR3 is CASRLAGGMNTGELFF. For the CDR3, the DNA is TGTGCCAGCAGGTTAGCGGGAGGGATGAACACCGGGGAGCTGTTTTTT.

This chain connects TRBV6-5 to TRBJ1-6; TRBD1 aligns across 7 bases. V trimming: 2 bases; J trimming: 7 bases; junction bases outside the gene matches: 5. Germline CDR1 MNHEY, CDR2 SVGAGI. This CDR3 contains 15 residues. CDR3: CASSYRGLKNSPLHF. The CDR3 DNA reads TGTGCCAGCAGTTACAGGGGGCTCAAGAATTCACCCCTCCACTTT.

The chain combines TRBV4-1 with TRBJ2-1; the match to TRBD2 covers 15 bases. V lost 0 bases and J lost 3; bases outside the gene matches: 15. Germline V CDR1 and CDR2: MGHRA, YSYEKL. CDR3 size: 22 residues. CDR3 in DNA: TGCGCCAGCAGCCAAGATCTCCCCGGGGGGACTAGCGGGGGGTCTCGCTACAATGAGCAGTTCTTC. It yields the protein CASSQDLPGGTSGGSRYNEQFF.

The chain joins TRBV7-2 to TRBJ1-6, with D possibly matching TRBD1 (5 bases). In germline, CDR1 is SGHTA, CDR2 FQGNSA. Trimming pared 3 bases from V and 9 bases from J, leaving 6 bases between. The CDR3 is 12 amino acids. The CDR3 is CASSFRGSPLHF. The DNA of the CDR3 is TGTGCCAGCAGCTTTAGGGGTTCACCCCTCCACTTT.

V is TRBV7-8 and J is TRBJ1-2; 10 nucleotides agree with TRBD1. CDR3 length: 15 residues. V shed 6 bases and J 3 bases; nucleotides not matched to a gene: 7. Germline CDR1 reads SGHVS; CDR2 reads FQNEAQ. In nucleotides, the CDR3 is TGTGCCAGCAGTTACTCCGGGACAGGGGACTATGGCTACACCTTC. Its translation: CASSYSGTGDYGYTF.

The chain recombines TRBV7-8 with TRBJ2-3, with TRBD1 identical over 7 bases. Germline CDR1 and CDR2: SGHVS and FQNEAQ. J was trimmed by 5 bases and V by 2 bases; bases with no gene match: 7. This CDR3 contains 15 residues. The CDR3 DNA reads TGTGCCAGCAGCTTAAACCCAGGGGGAGTAGATACGCAGTATTTT. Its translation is CASSLNPGGVDTQYF.

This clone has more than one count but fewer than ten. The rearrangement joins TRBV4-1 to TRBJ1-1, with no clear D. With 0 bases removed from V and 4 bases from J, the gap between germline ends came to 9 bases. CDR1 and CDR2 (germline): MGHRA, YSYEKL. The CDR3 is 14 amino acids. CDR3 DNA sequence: TGCGCCAGCAGCCAAGAATCCGGTCGCACTGAAGCTTTCTTT. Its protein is CASSQESGRTEAFF.

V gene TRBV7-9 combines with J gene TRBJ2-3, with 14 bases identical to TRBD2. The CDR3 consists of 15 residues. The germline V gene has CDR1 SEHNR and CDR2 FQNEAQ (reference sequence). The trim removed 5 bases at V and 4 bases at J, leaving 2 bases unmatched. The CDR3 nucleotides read TGTGCCAGCAGCCTGACTAGCGGGGGGGCAGATACGCAGTATTTT. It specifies CASSLTSGGADTQYF.

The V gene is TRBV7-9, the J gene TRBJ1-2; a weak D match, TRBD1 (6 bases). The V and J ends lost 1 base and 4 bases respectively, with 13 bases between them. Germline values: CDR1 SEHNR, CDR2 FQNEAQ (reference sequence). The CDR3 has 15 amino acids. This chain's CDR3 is CASSLGGGSTYGYTF. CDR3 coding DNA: TGTGCCAGCAGCTTAGGGGGGGGCTCGACCTATGGCTACACCTTC.

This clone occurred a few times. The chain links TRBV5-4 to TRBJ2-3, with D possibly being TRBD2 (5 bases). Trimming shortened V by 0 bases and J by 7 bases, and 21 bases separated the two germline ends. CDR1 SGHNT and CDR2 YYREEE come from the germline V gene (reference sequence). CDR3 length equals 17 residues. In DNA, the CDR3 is TGTGCCAGCAGCTTGGGGGTGCGGACTCAAGGGATTCATACGCAGTATTTT. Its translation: CASSLGVRTQGIHTQYF.

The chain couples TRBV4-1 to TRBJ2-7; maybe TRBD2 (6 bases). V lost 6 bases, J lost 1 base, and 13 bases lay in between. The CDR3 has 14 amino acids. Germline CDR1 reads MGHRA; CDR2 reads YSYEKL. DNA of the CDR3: TGCGCCAGCAGTCCGGGGGTGGGGTCCTACGAGCAGTACTTC. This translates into CASSPGVGSYEQYF.

The CDR3 protein is CSVEGRANYEQYF. Written as DNA, the CDR3 is TGCAGCGTTGAAGGCAGGGCAAACTACGAGCAGTACTTC. V usage is TRBV29-1 and J usage is TRBJ2-7; D is perhaps TRBD1 (5 bases). Trimming took off 1 base at V and 3 bases at J, with 10 bases between the two ends. The CDR3 totals 13 residues. Germline CDR1 is SQVTM and CDR2 is ANQGSEA.